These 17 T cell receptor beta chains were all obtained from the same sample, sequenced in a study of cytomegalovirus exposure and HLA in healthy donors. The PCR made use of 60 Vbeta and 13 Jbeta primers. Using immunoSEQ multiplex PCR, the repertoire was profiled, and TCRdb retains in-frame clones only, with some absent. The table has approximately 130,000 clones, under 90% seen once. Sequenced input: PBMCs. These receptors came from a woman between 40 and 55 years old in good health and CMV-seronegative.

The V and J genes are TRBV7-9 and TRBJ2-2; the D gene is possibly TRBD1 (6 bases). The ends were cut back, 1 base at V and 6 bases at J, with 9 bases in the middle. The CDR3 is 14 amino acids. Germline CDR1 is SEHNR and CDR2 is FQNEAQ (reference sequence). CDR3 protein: CASSLDRVPGELFF. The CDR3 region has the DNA TGTGCCAGCAGCTTAGACAGGGTCCCCGGGGAGCTGTTTTTT.

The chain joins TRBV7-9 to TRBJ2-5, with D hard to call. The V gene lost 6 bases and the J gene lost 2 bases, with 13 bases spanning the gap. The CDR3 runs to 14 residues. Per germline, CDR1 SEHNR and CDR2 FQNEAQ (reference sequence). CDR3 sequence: CASRWANPQETQYF. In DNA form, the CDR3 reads TGTGCCAGCAGATGGGCTAACCCTCAAGAGACCCAGTACTTC.

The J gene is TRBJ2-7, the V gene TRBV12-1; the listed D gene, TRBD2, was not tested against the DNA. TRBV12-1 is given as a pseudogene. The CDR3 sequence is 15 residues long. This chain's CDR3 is CASSFVLAGSYEQYF. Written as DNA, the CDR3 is TGTGCCAGCAGCTTTGTACTAGCGGGGAGCTACGAGCAGTACTTC.

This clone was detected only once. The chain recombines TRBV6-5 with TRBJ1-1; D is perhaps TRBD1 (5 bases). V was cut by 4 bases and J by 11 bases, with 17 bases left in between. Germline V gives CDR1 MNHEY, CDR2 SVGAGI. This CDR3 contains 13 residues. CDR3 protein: CASSSNRTPRAFF. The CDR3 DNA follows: TGTGCCAGCAGTTCAAACAGGACGCCGCGGGCTTTCTTT.

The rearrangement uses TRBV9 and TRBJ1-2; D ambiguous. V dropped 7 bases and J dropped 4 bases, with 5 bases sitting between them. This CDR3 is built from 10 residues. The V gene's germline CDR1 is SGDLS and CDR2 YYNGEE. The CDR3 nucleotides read TGTGCCAGCTACGGCTATGGCTACACCTTC. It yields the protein CASYGYGYTF.

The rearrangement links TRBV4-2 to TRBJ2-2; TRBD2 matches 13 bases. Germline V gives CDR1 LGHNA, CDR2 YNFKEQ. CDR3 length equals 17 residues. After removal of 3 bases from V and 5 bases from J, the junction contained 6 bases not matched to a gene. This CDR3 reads CASSHGLAGDRTGELFF. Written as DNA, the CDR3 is TGTGCCAGCAGCCATGGACTAGCGGGAGATCGGACCGGGGAGCTGTTTTTT.

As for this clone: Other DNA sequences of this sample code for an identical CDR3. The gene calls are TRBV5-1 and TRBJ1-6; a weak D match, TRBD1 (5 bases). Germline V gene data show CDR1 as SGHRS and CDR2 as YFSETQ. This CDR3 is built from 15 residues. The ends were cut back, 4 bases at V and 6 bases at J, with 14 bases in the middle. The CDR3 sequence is CASSLGTGGNSPLHF. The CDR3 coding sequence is TGCGCCAGCAGCCTGGGGACGGGAGGTAATTCACCCCTCCACTTT.

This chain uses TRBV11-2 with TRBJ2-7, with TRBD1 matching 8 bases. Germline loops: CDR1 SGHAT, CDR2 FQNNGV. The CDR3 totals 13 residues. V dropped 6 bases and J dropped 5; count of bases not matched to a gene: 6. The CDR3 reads CASRPQGDDEQYF. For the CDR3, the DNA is TGTGCCAGCAGACCACAGGGGGATGACGAGCAGTACTTC.

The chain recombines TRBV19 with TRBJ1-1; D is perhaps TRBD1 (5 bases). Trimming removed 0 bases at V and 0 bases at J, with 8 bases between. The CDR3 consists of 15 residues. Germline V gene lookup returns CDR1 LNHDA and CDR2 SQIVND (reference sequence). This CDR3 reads CASSIDTGLNTEAFF. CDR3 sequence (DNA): TGTGCCAGTAGTATAGATACAGGTCTGAACACTGAAGCTTTCTTT.

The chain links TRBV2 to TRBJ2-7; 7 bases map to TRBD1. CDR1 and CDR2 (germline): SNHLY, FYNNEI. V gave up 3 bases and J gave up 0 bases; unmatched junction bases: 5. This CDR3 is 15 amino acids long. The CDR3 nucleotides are TGTGCCAGCAGTGAGCTAGGGGGCAGCTCCTACGAGCAGTACTTC. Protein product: CASSELGGSSYEQYF.

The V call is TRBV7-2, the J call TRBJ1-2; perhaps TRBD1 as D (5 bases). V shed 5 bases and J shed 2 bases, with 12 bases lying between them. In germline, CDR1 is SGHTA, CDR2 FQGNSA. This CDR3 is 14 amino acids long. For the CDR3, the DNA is TGTGCCAGCAGCGGAGGGGACCGGAACTATGGCTACACCTTC. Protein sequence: CASSGGDRNYGYTF.

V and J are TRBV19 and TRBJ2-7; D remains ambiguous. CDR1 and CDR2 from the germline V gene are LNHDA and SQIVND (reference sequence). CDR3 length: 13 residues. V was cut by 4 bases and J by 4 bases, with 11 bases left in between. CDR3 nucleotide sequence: TGTGCCAGTAGTACTGCGGCCTCATACGAGCAGTACTTC. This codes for CASSTAASYEQYF.

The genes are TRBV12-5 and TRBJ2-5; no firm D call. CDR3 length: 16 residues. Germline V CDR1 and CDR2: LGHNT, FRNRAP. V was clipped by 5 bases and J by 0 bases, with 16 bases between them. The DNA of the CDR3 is TGTGCTAGTGGTAAAATCCGAACTGATCACCAAGAGACCCAGTACTTC. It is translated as CASGKIRTDHQETQYF.

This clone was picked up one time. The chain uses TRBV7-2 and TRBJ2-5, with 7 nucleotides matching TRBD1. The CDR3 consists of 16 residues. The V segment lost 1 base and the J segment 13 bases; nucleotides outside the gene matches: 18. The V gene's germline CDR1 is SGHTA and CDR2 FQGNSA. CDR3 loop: CASSLGGSSGTAGVYF. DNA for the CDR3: TGTGCCAGCAGCTTAGGAGGGTCCTCCGGGACAGCCGGCGTGTACTTC.

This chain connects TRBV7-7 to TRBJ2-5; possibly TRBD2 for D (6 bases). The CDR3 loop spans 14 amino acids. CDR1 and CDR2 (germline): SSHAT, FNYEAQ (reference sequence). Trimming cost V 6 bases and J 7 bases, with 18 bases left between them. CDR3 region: CASSFADYAPTQYF. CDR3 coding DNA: TGTGCCAGCAGTTTCGCGGACTACGCTCCGACCCAGTACTTC.

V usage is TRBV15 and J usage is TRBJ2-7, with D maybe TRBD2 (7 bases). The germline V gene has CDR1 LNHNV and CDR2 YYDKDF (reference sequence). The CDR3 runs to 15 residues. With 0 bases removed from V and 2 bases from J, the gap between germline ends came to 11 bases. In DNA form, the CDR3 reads TGTGCCACCAGCAGAGAAGGCGGGGGCCCCTACGAGCAGTACTTC. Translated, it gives CATSREGGGPYEQYF.

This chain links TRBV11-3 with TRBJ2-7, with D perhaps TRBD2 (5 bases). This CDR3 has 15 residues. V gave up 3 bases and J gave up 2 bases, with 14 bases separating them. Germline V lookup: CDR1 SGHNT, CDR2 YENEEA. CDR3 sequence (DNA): TGTGCCAGCAGCTTTCCCCCGGGAATTACCTACGAGCAGTACTTC. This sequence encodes CASSFPPGITYEQYF.